In this sample, the clone carrying this T cell receptor (beta chain) turned up a few times. Its antigen is not identified. Healthy Russian Caucasian donors spanned ages about 6 to 90 years. V gave up 4 bases and J gave up 7 bases, with 11 bases separating them. Germline assignment: CDR1 ENHRY and CDR2 SYGVKD. CDR3 size: 14 residues. The record originates from a study of blood T cells in healthy people across ages. Notes on the study in general: TCR beta diversity, measured per million T cells, fell in a roughly linear way with age. The lack of PBMC sorting stopped any conclusive naive versus antigen-experienced comparison. As naive T cell percentage varied, TCR beta diversity correlated strongly with it.

PCR was performed a second time for roughly 7 to 11 cycles using a sample-barcoded 5' primer and a J-beta primer mix. TCRdb recomputed calls from the 5' RACE reads with MiXCR, one row per CDR3 protein. The sample has hundreds of thousands of distinct CDR3 sequences, 40% to 50% seen once. V usage is TRBV10-3 and J usage is TRBJ1-6, with a weak D call TRBD1 (5 bases). This receptor was taken from a man aged 55-75 years in good health. The sample taken for sequencing was blood. DNA of the CDR3: TGTGCCATCAGTGCCGCCAGGGAAAATTCACCCCTCCACTTT. This sequence encodes CAISAARENSPLHF.